The following is a T cell receptor beta chain sequence with its context. Its antigen specificity is not known. Base qualities are not at hand, and no much larger clone is one base apart. The sample belongs to a study of OX40 agonist ivuxolimab in advanced cancers. Regarding the research as a whole: Ivuxolimab was a fully human IgG2 agonistic monoclonal antibody targeting the costimulatory receptor OX40 (CD134). Intravenous ivuxolimab was administered to patients every 2 weeks at six dose levels: 0.01, 0.1, 0.3, 1.5, 3 and 10 mg/kg. Of the roughly 52 dose-escalation patients, hepatocellular carcinoma was present in about 19, melanoma in roughly 15, renal cell carcinoma in 9 and head and neck cancer in 9. In the dose-escalation cohort, around four fifths of patients were male, and the mean age was roughly 60 years, with a range of 23 to 79. Prior anti-PD-1, anti-PD-L1 or anti-CTLA-4 therapy was permitted, and about two fifths of dose-escalation patients had received checkpoint inhibitors. Three dose-escalation patients achieved partial responses, one with hepatocellular carcinoma and two with cutaneous melanoma. Peripheral TCRbeta sequencing was intended to test whether TCR sequence diversity was altered and clonal T-cell expansion was caused by ivuxolimab. The monotherapy dose-escalation portion (N ≈ 56 patients) of the phase I ivuxolimab trial is reported in the paper.

The CDR3 starts with the cysteine, ends with the phenylalanine, and has 14 residues. Kept here is only the CDR3 DNA, which spans 42 bases and is read in frame from base 1. Sequences KGHSH (CDR1) and LQKENI (CDR2) are obtained from the germline V gene. Patients with autoimmune disease history or receiving systemic immunosuppression were excluded from the trial. In every dose cohort, peripheral blood was drawn for TCR sequencing at baseline, cycle 4 day 1, and cycle 7 day 1. The samples were drawn from a first-in-human, open-label, multicenter phase I dose-escalation trial of ivuxolimab. Adults with locally advanced or metastatic head and neck squamous cell, hepatocellular, melanoma or renal cell carcinoma were enrolled in the trial. Before TCR sequencing, CD4+ T cells and CD8+ T cells were sorted from peripheral blood as separate populations. Overall study results and their limits: After ivuxolimab, CD8+ T cells had more expanded clones than CD4+ T cells on average. At doses from 0.1 to 3.0 mg/kg, clonal expansion was seen in both CD4+ and CD8+ blood T cells between baseline and week 6. Antigen specificity was not determined for the clonally expanded peripheral T cells. Low levels of normalized T-cell clonal expansion were also shown by some nonresponding patients. Partial responders in the 0.1-3.0 mg/kg groups had among the lowest normalized peripheral clonal expansion, especially among CD8+ T cells.

For sequencing of the TCRbeta CDR3 region, genomic DNA was extracted from the sorted cells. TCRbeta CDR3 regions were sequenced using the immunoSEQ Assay. In its TCRdb copy, this immuneACCESS table keeps in-frame sequences only and misses some clones. Where compared with another copy, unresolved V genes explain less than half of these, and the others have no known cause. For this sample the table gives approximately 77,000 clones, of which about 93% were detected only once. Jointly, the top ten make up approximately 0.3% of the sample. This sample comprised CD4+ or CD8+ T cells sorted from blood, obtained in a trial of the OX40 agonist ivuxolimab. This TCR was recovered from an adult with an advanced solid tumor such as melanoma, head and neck, liver or kidney cancer. This chain joins TRBV18 to TRBJ2-5; the D region is possibly TRBD1 or TRBD2, each matching across 6 bases. Matching the DNA end better, TRBJ2-7 makes the J call doubtful. The DNA reads TGTGCCAGCTCACCGGGGGGCGCTTCCTACGAGCAGTACTTC. Its protein is CASSPGGASYEQYF.